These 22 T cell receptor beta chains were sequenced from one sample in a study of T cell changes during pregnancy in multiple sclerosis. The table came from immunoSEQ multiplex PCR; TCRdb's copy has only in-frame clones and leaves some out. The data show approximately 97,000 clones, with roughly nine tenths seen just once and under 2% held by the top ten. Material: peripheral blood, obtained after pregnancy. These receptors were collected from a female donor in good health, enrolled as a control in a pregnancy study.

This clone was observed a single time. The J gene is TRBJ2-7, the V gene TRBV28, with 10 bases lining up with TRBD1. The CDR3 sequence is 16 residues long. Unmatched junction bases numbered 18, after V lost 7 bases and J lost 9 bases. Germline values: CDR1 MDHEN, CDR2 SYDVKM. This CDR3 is CASTLGSLGTGAVQYF. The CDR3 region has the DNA TGTGCCAGCACCTTAGGGAGTTTAGGGACAGGGGCTGTGCAGTACTTC.

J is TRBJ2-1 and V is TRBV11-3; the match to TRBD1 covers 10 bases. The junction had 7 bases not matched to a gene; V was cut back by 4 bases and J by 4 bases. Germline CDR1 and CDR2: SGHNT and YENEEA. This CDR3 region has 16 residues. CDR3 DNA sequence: TGTGCCAGCAGCTCCCGCGGACAGGGGGGATACAATGAGCAGTTCTTC. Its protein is CASSSRGQGGYNEQFF.

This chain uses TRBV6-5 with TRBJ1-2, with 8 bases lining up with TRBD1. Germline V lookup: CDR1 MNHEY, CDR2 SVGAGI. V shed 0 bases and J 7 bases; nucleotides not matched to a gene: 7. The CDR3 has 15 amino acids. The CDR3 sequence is CASSYSRQGWGGYTF. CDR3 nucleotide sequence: TGTGCCAGCAGTTACTCCCGACAGGGGTGGGGTGGCTACACCTTC.

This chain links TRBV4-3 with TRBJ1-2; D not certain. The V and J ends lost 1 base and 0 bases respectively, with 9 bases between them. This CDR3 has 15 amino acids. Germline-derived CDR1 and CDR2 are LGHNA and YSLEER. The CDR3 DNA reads TGCGCCAGCAGCCAAGTTTGGGCAGCTAACTATGGCTACACCTTC. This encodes CASSQVWAANYGYTF.

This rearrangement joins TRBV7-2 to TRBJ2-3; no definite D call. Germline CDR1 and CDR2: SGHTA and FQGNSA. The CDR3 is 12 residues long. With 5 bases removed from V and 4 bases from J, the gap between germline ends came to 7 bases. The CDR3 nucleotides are TGTGCCAGCAGCCCCCCGGCAGATACGCAGTATTTT. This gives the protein CASSPPADTQYF.

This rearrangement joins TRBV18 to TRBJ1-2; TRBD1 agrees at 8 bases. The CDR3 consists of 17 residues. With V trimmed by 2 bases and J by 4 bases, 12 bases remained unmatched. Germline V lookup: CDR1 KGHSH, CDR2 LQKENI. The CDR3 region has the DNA TGTGCCAGCTCACCAGGTGGTGGACAGGGCGAGGGCTATGGCTACACCTTC. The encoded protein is CASSPGGGQGEGYGYTF.

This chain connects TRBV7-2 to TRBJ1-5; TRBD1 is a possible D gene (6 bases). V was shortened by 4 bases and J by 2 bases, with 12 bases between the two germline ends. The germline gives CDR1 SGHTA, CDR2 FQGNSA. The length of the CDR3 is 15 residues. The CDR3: CASSSRGNGNQPQHF. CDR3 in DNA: TGTGCCAGCAGCTCCAGGGGAAACGGCAATCAGCCCCAGCATTTT.

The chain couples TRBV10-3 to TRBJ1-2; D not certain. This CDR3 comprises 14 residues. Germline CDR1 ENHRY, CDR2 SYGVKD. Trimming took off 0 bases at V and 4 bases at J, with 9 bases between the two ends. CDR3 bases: TGTGCCATCAGTGAGTCTTTGAGCGGCTATGGCTACACCTTC. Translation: CAISESLSGYGYTF.

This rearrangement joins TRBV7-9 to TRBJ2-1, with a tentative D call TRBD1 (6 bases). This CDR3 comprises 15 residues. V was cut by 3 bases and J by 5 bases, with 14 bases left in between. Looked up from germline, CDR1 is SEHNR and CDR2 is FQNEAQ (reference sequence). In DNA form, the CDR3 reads TGTGCCAGCAGCTTCCCATCTGGGGGCCACAATGAGCAGTTCTTC. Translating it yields CASSFPSGGHNEQFF.

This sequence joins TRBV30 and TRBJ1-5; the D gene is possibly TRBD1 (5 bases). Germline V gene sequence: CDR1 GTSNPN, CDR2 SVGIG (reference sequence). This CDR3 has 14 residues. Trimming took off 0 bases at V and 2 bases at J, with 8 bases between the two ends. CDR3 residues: CAWSVWGGNQPQHF. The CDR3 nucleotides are TGTGCCTGGAGTGTATGGGGGGGCAATCAGCCCCAGCATTTT.

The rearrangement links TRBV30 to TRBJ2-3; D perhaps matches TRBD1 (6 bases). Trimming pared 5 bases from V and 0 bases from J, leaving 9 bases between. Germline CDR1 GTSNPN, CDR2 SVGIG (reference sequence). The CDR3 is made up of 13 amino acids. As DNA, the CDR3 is TGTGCCTGGGGGGGCCCTAGCACAGATACGCAGTATTTT. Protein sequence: CAWGGPSTDTQYF. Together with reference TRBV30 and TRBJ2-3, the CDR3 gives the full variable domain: SQTIHQWPATLVQPVGSPLSLECTVEGTSNPNLYWYRQAAGRGLQLLFYSVGIGQISSEVPQNLSASRPQDRQFILSSKKLLLSDSGFYLCAWGGPSTDTQYFGPGTRLTVL.

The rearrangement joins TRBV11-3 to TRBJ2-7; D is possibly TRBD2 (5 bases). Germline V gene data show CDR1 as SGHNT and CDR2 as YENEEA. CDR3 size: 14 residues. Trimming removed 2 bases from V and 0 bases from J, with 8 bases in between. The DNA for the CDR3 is TGTGCCAGCAGCTTAACGGGAAGCTCCTACGAGCAGTACTTC. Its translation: CASSLTGSSYEQYF. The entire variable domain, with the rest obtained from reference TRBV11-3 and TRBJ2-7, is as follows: EAGVVQSPRYKIIEKKQPVAFWCNPISGHNTLYWYLQNLGQGPELLIRYENEEAVDDSQLPKDRFSAERLKGVDSTLKIQPAELGDSAVYLCASSLTGSSYEQYFGPGTRLTVT.

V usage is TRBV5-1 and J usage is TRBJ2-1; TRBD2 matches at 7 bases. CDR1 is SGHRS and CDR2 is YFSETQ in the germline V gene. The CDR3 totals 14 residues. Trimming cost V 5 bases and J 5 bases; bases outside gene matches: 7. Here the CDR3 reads CASRGWGGNNEQFF. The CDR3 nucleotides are TGCGCCAGCAGGGGGTGGGGGGGTAACAATGAGCAGTTCTTC.

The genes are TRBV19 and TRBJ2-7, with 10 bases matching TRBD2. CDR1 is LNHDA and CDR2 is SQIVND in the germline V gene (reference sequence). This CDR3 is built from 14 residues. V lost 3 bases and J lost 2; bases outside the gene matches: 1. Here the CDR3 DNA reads TGTGCCAGTAGTATTCTAGCGGGGGCCTACGAGCAGTACTTC. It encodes CASSILAGAYEQYF.

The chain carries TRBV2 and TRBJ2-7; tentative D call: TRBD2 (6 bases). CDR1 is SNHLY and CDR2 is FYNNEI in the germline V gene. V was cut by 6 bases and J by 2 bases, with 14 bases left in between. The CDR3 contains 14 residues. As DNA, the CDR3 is TGTGCCAGCAGCGAGGGGAGGCGGACCTACGAGCAGTACTTC. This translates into CASSEGRRTYEQYF. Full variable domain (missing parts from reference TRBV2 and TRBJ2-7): EPEVTQTPSHQVTQMGQEVILRCVPISNHLYFYWYRQILGQKVEFLVSFYNNEISEKSEIFDDQFSVERPDGSNFTLKIRSTKLEDSAMYFCASSEGRRTYEQYFGPGTRLTVT.

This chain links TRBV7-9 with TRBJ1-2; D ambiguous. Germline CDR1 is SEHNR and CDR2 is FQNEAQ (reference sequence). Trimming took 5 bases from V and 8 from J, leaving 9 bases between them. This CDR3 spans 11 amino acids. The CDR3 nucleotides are TGTGCCAGCAGCAGGGAGTCGGGCTACACCTTC. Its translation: CASSRESGYTF. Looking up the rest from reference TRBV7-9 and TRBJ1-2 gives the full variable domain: DTGVSQNPRHKITKRGQNVTFRCDPISEHNRLYWYRQTLGQGPEFLTYFQNEAQLEKSRLLSDRFSAERPKGSFSTLEIQRTEQGDSAMYLCASSRESGYTFGSGTRLTVV.

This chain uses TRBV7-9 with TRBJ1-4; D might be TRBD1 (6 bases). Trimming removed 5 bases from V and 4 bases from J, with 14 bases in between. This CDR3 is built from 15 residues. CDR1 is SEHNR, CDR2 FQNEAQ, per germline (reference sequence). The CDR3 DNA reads TGTGCCAGCAGCCAGGGGAACACTCTTAATGAAAAACTGTTTTTT. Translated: CASSQGNTLNEKLFF.

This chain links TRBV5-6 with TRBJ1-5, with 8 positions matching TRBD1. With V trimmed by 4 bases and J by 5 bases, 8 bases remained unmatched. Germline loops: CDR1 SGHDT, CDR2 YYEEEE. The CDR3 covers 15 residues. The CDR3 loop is CASSLGQGWDQPQHF. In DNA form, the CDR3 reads TGTGCCAGCAGCCTCGGACAGGGTTGGGATCAGCCCCAGCATTTT.

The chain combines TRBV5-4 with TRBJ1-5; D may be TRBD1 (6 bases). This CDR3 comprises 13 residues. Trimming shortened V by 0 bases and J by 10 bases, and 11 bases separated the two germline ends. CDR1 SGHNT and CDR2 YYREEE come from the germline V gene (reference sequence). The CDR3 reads CASSLAGGAPQHF. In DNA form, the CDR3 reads TGTGCCAGCAGCTTGGCGGGGGGGGCACCCCAGCATTTT.

The CDR3 nucleotides read TGTGCCAGCAGTTTAGGGGGCAGGACTGAAGCTTTCTTT. It encodes CASSLGGRTEAFF. The chain carries TRBV27 and TRBJ1-1, with D possibly being TRBD1 (6 bases). V shed 2 bases and J shed 5 bases, with 9 bases lying between them. CDR1 is MNHEY, CDR2 SMNVEV, per germline (reference sequence). The CDR3 contains 13 residues.

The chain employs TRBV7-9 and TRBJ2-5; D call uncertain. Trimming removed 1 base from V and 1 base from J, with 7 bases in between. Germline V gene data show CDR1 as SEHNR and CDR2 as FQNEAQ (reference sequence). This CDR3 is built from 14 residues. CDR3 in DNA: TGTGCCAGCAGCTTAGGGCAGGCCCAAGAGACCCAGTACTTC. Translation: CASSLGQAQETQYF.

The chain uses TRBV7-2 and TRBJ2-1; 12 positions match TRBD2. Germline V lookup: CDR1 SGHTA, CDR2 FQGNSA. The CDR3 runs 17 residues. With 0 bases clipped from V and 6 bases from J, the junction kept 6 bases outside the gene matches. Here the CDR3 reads CASSLAGTSGGTNEQFF. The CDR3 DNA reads TGTGCCAGCAGCTTAGCGGGTACTAGCGGGGGGACCAATGAGCAGTTCTTC.